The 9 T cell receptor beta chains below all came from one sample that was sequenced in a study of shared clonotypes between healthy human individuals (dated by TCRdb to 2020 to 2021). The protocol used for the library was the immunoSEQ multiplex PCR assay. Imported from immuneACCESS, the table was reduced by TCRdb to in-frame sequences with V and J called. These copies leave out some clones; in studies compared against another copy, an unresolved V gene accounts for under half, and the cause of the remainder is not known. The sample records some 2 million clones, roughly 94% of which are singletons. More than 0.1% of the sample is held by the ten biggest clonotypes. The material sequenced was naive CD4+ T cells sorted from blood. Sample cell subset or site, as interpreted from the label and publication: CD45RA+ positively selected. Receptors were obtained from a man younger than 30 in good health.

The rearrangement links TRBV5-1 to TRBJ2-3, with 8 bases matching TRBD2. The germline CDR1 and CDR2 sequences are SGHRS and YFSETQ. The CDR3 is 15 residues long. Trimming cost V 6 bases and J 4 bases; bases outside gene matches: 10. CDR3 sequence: CASKETGLDSDTQYF. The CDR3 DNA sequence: TGCGCCAGCAAGGAGACGGGACTAGACTCAGATACGCAGTATTTT. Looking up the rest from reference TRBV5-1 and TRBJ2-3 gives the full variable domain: KAGVTQTPRYLIKTRGQQVTLSCSPISGHRSVSWYQQTPGQGLQFLFEYFSETQRNKGNFPGRFSGRQFSNSRSEMNVSTLELGDSALYLCASKETGLDSDTQYFGPGTRLTVL.

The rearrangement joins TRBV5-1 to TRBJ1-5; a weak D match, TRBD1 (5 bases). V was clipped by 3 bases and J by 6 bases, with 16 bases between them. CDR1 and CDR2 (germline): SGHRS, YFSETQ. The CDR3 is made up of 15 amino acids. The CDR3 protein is CASSSTTGEGQPQHF. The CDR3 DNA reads TGCGCCAGCAGCTCGACAACGGGGGAAGGTCAGCCCCAGCATTTT. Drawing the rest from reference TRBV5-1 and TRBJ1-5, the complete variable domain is KAGVTQTPRYLIKTRGQQVTLSCSPISGHRSVSWYQQTPGQGLQFLFEYFSETQRNKGNFPGRFSGRQFSNSRSEMNVSTLELGDSALYLCASSSTTGEGQPQHFGDGTRLSIL.

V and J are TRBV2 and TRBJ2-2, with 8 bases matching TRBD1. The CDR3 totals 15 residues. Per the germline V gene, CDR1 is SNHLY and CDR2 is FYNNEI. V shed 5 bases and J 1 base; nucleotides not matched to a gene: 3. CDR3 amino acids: CASSLDRGNTGELFF. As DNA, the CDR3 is TGTGCCAGCAGTCTTGACAGGGGGAACACCGGGGAGCTGTTTTTT.

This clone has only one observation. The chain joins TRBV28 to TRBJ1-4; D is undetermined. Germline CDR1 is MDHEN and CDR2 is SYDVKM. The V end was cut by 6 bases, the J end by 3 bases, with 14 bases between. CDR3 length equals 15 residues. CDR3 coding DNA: TGTGCCAGCAGCCTCTCTGCGATGGCTAATGAAAAACTGTTTTTT. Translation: CASSLSAMANEKLFF.

The CDR3 region is CAWSVRAGSFQSSYNEQFF. Here the CDR3 DNA reads TGTGCCTGGAGTGTAAGAGCGGGAAGCTTTCAGAGCTCCTACAATGAGCAGTTCTTC. The J gene is TRBJ2-1, the V gene TRBV30, with TRBD2 matching 7 bases. The CDR3 runs 19 residues. Germline CDR1 GTSNPN, CDR2 SVGIG (reference sequence). V lost 0 bases and J lost 0; bases outside the gene matches: 14.

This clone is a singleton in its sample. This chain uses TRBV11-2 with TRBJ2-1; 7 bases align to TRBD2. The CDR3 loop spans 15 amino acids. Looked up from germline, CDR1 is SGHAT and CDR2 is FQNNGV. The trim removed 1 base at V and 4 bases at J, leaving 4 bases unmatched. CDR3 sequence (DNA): TGTGCCAGCAGCTTAGCCGGGGGGATTTACAATGAGCAGTTCTTC. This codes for CASSLAGGIYNEQFF.

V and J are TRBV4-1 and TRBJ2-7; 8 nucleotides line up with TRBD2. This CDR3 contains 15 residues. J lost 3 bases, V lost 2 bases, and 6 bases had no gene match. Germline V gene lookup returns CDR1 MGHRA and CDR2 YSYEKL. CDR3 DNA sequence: TGCGCCAGCAGCCAACAAGCGGGAGACTTCTACGAGCAGTACTTC. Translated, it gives CASSQQAGDFYEQYF.

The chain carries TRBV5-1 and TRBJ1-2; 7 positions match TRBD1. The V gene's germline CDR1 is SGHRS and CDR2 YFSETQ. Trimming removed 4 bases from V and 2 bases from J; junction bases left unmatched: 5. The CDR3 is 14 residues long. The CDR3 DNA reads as TGCGCCAGCAGCGCTACGACAGGGAACTATGGCTACACCTTC. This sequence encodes CASSATTGNYGYTF.

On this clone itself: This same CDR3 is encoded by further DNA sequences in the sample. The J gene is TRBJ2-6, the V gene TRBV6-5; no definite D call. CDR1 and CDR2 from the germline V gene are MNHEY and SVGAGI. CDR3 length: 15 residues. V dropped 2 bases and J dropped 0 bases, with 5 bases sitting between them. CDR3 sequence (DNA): TGTGCCAGCAGTTACATCGCCTCTGGGGCCAACGTCCTGACTTTC. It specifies CASSYIASGANVLTF.